The entry below gives a single T cell receptor (beta chain) sequence along with its context. The clone's antigen remains unknown. It has no much larger one-base neighbor in the sample; base qualities were not kept. CDR3 length: 17 amino acids, cysteine to phenylalanine. Only the CDR3 region is kept as DNA, spanning 51 bases read in frame from base 1. V drops 1 base and J drops 0 bases, leaving 12 bases in between. Via the germline V gene (reference sequence), CDR1 is MNHEY and CDR2 SMNVEV. This sample was taken from a study of human versus mouse CDR3 diversity and MHC coevolution (dated by TCRdb to the late 2010s). For the wider study: The immunoSEQ assay was reported to detect one in 200,000 T cells and to minimize amplification bias from multiplex PCR. Valid reads per sample ranged from about 0.6 x 10^7 to 1.8 x 10^7 across mouse and human samples. Repertoires of human naive CD4 T cells were used as a reference for TCR selection on multiple MHC II alleles and were compared against human-TCR-locus transgenic mice carrying single MHC II. The human cohort was made up of three healthy volunteer blood donors, who at collection were aged 30 to 40, 40 to 50 and 60 to 69, one donor in each range. The study at large found these results: Most of the three human donors showed the lowest clonal inequality scores among all compared groups. On average, more CDR3 deletions and insertions were observed in humans than in mice, indicating greater exonuclease and TdT activity. iCHAO1 estimates gave humans the largest TCR beta repertoire, about 1.6 million clonotypes, attributed likely to selection by multiple MHC II molecules. Repertoire diversity was not regarded as directly comparable between humans and mice because human T cells were selected on 6 or 7 MHC II alleles.

Fluorescence-activated cell sorting was used to pull naive CD4 T cells, meaning cells that were CD45RO-negative and CD62L-positive, out of the PBMCs. Approximately 52 ml of fresh peripheral blood was collected from each donor, and PBMCs were isolated by Ficoll density centrifugation. Cells were sorted on a FACSAria III instrument, and every sample had a purity above 90%. The QIAGEN blood and tissue kit was used to extract genomic DNA from the sorted cells, and that DNA was then quantified on a NanoDrop 1000. Deep sequencing and quantification of TCR alpha and beta chains were performed on the immunoSEQ platform by multiplex PCR of genomic DNA. The paper's processing steps were these. Annotation of the TCR sequences relied on IMGT gene and region definitions. Out-of-frame rearrangements served as a stand-in for the preselection repertoire and were compared with in-frame clonotypes. To estimate repertoire size, the study used the iCHAO1 estimator that comes with the immunoSEQ platform. A Gini index based on the Lorenz curve was applied to in-frame amino acid clonotypes to measure clonal inequality. Shared clonotypes were counted with the intersect function of the R package tcR, and similarity was scored with the Jaccard index. Frequencies of V, J and V-J usage were subjected to principal component analysis with the R prcomp function, without normalization. TCRdb took over this immuneACCESS table, retaining in-frame rearrangements with V and J assigned. Such tables are incomplete; in checked studies, under half of the missing clones stem from an unresolved V gene, and the remainder is unexplained. D and trimming come from the DNA, and the V and J calls and clone size come from that table. The sample contains about 73,000 clones, 85% to 95% of them found a single time. Roughly 0.15% of the sample goes to the ten largest clones.

The sequence derives from a person aged 30 to 69 in good health. Input material: naive CD4+ T cells from blood. In the paper's terms, the cell subset or site label means: CD45RO-negative CD62L-positive naive CD4 T cells. The rearranged segments are TRBV27 and TRBJ1-4; the D gene is possibly TRBD1, with 6 bases matching. The CDR3 here reads CASSLFGGEATNEKLFF. The DNA sequence is given as TGTGCCAGCAGTTTATTTGGGGGCGAAGCAACTAATGAAAAACTGTTTTTT.